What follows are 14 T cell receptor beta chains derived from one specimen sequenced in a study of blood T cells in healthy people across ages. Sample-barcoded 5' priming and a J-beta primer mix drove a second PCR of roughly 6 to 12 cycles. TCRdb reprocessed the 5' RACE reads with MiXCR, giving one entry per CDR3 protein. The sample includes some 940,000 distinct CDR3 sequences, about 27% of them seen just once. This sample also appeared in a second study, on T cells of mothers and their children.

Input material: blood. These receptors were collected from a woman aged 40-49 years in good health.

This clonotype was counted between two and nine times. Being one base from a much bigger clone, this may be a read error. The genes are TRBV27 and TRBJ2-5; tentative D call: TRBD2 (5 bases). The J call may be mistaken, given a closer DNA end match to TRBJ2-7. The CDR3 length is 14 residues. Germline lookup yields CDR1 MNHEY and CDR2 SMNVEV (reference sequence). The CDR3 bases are TGTGCCAGCAGGCCCGCGGGCCCTAGCTACGAGCAGTACTTC. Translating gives CASRPAGPSYEQYF.

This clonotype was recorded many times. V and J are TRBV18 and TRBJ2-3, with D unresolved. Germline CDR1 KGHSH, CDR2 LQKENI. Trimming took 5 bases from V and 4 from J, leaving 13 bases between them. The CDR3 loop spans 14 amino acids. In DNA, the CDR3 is TGTGCCAGCTCAGAAGCGTCCGGCGCAGATACGCAGTATTTT. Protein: CASSEASGADTQYF.

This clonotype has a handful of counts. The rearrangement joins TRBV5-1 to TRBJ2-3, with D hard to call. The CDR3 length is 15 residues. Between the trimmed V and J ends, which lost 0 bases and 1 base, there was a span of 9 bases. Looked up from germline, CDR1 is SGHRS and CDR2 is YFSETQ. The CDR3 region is CASSLDVAGTDTQYF. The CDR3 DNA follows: TGCGCCAGCAGCTTGGATGTTGCGGGCACAGATACGCAGTATTTT.

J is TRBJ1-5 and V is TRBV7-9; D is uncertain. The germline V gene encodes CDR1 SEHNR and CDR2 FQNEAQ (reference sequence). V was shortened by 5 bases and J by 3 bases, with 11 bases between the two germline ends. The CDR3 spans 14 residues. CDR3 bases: TGTGCCAGCAGCCCAAAGGGTAACAATCAGCCCCAGCATTTT. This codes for CASSPKGNNQPQHF. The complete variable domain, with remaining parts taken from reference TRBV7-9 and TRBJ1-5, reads DTGVSQNPRHKITKRGQNVTFRCDPISEHNRLYWYRQTLGQGPEFLTYFQNEAQLEKSRLLSDRFSAERPKGSFSTLEIQRTEQGDSAMYLCASSPKGNNQPQHFGDGTRLSIL.

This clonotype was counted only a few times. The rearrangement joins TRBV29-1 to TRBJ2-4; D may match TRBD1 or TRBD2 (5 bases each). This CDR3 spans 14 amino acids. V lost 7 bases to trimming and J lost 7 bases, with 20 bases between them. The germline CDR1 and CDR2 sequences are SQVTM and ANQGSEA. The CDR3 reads CSAGSGARFNIQYF. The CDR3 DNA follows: TGCAGCGCCGGCTCCGGGGCGCGGTTTAACATTCAGTACTTC.

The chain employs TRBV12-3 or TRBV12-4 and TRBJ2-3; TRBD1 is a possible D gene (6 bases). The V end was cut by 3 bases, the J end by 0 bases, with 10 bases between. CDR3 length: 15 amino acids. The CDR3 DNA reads TGTGCCAGCAGTTTGGGACACTCTAGCACAGATACGCAGTATTTT. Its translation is CASSLGHSSTDTQYF.

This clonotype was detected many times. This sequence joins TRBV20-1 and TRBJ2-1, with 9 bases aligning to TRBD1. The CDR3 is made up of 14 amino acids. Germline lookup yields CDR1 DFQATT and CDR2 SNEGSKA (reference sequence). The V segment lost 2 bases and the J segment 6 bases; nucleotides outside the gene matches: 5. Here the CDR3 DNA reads TGCAGTGCTAGAAAACAGGGGGCGAGCAATGAGCAGTTCTTC. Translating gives CSARKQGASNEQFF.

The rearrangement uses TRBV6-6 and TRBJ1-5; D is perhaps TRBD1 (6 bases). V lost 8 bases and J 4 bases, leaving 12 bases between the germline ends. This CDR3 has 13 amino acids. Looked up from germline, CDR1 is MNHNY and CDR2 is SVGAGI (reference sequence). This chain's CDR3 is CASHATGNQPQHF. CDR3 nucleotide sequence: TGTGCCAGCCACGCTACAGGGAATCAGCCCCAGCATTTT.

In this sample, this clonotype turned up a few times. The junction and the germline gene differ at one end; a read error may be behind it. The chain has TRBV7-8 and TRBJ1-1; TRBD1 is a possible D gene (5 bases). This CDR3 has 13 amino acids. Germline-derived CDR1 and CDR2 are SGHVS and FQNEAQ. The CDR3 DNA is TGTGCCAGCAGCGCCTCCCCCGGGACTGGAGCTTTCTTT. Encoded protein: CASSASPGTGAFF.

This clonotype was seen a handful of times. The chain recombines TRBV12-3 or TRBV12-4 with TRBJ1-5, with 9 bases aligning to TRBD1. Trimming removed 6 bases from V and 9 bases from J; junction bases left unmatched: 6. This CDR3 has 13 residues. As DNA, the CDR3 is TGTGCCAGCAGGGGGACAGGGTCTCTGCCCCAGCATTTT. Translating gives CASRGTGSLPQHF.

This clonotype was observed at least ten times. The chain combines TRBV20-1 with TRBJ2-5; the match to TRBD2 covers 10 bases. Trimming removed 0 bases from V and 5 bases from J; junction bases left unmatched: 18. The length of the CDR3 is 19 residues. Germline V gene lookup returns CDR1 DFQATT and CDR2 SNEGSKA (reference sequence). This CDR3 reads CSARDRAPASGGALETQYF. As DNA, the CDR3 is TGCAGTGCTAGAGATCGGGCGCCGGCAAGCGGGGGGGCTTTGGAGACCCAGTACTTC.

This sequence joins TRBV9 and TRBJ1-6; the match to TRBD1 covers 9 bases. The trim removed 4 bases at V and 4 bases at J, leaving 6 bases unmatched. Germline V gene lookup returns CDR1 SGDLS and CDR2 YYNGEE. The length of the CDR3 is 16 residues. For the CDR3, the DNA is TGTGCCAGCAGCTCGTCGGGGACAGGGTATAATTCACCCCTCCACTTT. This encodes CASSSSGTGYNSPLHF.

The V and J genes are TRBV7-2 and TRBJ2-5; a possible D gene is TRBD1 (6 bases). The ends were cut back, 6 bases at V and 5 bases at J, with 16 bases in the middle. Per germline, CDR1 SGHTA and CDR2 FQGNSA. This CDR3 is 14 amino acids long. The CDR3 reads CASSNPTGQETQYF. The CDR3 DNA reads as TGTGCCAGCAGTAACCCGACAGGCCAGGAGACCCAGTACTTC.

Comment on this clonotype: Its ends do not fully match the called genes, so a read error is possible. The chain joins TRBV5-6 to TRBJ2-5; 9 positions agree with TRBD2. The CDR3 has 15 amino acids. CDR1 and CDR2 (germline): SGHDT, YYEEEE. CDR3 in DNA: TGTACCAGCAGCGGGGGGACAGAGATTGACCGAGAGCAGTACTTC. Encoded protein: CTSSGGTEIDREQYF.